These T cell receptor beta chains were read from a single sample in a study of blood T cell repertoires in COVID-19. Only in-frame clones appear in the TCRdb table, and some are missing; sequencing was by immunoSEQ multiplex PCR. The data show 100,000 to 150,000 clones, around nine tenths seen once. Sequences were obtained from peripheral blood. The receptors originated from a woman aged 70-85 years with COVID-19, enrolled during active disease. CDR3s include the opening cysteine and the closing phenylalanine or tryptophan.

CDR3aa,j_gene,v_gene
CSVEAQQGSGETQYF,TRBJ2-5,TRBV29-1
CAIAGWVAGVRLITDTQYF,TRBJ2-3,TRBV10-3
CASSIPGQGMNEQFF,TRBJ2-1,TRBV19
CASSFVVDRFTEAFF,TRBJ1-1,TRBV7-8
CASSALPSGGADTQYF,TRBJ2-3,TRBV10-2
CASSVRQGSSTGELFF,TRBJ2-2,TRBV6-1
CASSPTSGGFLSGANVLTF,TRBJ2-6,TRBV18
CATRRESSGANVLTF,TRBJ2-6,TRBV2
CASSPTGMPYEQYF,TRBJ2-7,TRBV18
CASSFLGGTEAFF,TRBJ1-1,TRBV7-9
CASTPESPGREKLFF,TRBJ1-4,TRBV6-1
CASSFGTSGEETQYF,TRBJ2-5,TRBV5-1
CASSPYTGGANEQYF,TRBJ2-7,TRBV5-4
CASSPRWEVDSGYTF,TRBJ1-2,TRBV18